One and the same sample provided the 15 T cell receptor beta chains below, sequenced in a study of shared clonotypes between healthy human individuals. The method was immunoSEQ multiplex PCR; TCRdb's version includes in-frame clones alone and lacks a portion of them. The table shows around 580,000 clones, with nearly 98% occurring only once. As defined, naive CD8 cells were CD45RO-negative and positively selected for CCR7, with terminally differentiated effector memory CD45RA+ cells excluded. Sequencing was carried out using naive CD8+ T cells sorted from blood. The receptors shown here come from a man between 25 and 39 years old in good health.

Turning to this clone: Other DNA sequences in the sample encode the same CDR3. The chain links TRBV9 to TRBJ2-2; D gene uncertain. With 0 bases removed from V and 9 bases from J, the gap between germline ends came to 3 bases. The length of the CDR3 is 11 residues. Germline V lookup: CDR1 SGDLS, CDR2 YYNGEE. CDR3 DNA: TGTGCCAGCAGCGTAGGGCGGGAGCTGTTTTTT. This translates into CASSVGRELFF.

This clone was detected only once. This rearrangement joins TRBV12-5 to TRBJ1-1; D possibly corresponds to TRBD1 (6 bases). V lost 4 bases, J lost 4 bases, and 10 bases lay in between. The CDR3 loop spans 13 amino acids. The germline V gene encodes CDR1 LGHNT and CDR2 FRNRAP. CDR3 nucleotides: TGTGCTAGTGGTTACGGGGGCATCACTGAAGCTTTCTTT. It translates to CASGYGGITEAFF.

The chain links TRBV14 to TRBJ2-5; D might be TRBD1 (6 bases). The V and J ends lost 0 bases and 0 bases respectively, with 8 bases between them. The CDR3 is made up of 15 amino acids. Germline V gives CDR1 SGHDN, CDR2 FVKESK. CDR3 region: CASSQDDRYQETQYF. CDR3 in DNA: TGTGCCAGCAGCCAAGATGACAGGTACCAAGAGACCCAGTACTTC.

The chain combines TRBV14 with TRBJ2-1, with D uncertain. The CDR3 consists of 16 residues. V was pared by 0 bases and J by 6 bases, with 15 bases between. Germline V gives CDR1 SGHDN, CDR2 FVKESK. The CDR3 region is CASSQERSALGNEQFF. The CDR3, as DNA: TGTGCCAGCAGCCAAGAAAGATCAGCCTTGGGCAATGAGCAGTTCTTC.

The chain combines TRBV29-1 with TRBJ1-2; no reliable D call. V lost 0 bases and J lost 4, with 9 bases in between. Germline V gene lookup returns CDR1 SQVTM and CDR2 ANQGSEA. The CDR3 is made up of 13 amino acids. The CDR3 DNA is TGCAGCGTTGAAGACTTGTCCTTCTATGGCTACACCTTC. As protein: CSVEDLSFYGYTF.

In nucleotides, the CDR3 is TGCAGCGTTGAAGGGAAGGGCTCTGGAAACACCATATATTTT. This codes for CSVEGKGSGNTIYF. The chain has TRBV29-1 and TRBJ1-3; D gene unclear. V lost 1 base, J lost 0 bases, and 7 bases lay in between. This CDR3 spans 14 amino acids. Germline V gene sequence: CDR1 SQVTM, CDR2 ANQGSEA.

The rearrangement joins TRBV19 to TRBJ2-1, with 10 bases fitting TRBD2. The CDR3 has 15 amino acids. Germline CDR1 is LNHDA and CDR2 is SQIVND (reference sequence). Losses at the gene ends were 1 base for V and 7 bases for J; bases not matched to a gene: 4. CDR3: CASSIGASGRNEQFF. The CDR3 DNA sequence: TGTGCCAGTAGTATAGGGGCTAGCGGGAGAAATGAGCAGTTCTTC.

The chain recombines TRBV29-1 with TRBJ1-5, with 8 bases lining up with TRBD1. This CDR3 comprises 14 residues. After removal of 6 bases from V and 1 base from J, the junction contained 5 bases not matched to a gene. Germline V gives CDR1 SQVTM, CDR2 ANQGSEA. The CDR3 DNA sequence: TGCAGCGTCCTGACAGGGGCGAGCAATCAGCCCCAGCATTTT. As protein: CSVLTGASNQPQHF. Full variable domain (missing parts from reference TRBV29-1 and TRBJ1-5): SAVISQKPSRDICQRGTSLTIQCQVDSQVTMMFWYRQQPGQSLTLIATANQGSEATYESGFVIDKFPISRPNLTFSTLTVSNMSPEDSSIYLCSVLTGASNQPQHFGDGTRLSIL.

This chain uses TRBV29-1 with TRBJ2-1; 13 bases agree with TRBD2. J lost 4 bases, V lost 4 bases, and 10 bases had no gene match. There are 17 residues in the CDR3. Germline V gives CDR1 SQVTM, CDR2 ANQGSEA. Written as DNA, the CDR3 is TGCAGCGTTGTTGTCCGTGGACTAGCGGGAGAGTACAATGAGCAGTTCTTC. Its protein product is CSVVVRGLAGEYNEQFF.

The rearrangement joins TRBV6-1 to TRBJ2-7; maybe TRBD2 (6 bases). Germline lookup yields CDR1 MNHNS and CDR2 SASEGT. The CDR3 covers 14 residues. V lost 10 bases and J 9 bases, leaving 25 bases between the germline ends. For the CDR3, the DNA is TGTGCCATTACCCGCCTTTGGACGGGAGAGGCGCAGTACTTC. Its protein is CAITRLWTGEAQYF.

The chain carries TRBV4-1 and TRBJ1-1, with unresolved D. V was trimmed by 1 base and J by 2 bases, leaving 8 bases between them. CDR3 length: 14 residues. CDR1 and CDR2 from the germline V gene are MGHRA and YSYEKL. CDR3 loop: CASSQVQGNTEAFF. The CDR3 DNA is TGCGCCAGCAGCCAAGTACAAGGAAACACTGAAGCTTTCTTT.

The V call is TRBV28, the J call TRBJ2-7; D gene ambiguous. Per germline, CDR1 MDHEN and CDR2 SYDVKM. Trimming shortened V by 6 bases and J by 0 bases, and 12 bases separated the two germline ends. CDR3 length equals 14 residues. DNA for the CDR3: TGTGCCAGCAGCCTCCGATTACCCTCCTACGAGCAGTACTTC. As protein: CASSLRLPSYEQYF. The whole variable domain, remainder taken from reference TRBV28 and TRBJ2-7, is DVKVTQSSRYLVKRTGEKVFLECVQDMDHENMFWYRQDPGLGLRLIYFSYDVKMKEKGDIPEGYSVSREKKERFSLILESASTNQTSMYLCASSLRLPSYEQYFGPGTRLTVT.

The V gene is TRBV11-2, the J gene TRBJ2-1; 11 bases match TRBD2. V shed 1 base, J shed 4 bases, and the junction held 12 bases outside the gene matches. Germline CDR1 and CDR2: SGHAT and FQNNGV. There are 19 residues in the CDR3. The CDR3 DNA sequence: TGTGCCAGCAGCTTAGGACTAGCGGGAAAAGGTTTCAAATACAATGAGCAGTTCTTC. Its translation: CASSLGLAGKGFKYNEQFF.

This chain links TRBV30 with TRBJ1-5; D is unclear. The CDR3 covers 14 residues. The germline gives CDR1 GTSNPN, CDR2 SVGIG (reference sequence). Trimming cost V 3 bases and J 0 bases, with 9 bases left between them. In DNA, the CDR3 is TGTGCCTGGAGCGACCCCTATAGCAATCAGCCCCAGCATTTT. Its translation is CAWSDPYSNQPQHF.

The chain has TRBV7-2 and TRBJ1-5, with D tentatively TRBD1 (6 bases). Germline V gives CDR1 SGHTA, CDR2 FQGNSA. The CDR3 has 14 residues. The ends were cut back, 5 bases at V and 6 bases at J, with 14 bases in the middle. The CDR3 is CASSPVPGVQPQHF. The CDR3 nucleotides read TGTGCCAGCAGCCCCGTTCCAGGGGTTCAGCCCCAGCATTTT.